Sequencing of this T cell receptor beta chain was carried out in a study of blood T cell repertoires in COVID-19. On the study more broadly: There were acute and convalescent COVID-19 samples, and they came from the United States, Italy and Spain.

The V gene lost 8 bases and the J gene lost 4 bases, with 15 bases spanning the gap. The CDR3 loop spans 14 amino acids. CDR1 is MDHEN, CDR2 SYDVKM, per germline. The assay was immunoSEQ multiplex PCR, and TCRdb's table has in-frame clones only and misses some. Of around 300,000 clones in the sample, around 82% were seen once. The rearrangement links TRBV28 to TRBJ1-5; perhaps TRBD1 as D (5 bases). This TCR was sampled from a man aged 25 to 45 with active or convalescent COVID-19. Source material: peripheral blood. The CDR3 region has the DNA TGTGCCAGCCTTTGGATGGGGGGGAATCAGCCCCAGCATTTT. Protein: CASLWMGGNQPQHF.